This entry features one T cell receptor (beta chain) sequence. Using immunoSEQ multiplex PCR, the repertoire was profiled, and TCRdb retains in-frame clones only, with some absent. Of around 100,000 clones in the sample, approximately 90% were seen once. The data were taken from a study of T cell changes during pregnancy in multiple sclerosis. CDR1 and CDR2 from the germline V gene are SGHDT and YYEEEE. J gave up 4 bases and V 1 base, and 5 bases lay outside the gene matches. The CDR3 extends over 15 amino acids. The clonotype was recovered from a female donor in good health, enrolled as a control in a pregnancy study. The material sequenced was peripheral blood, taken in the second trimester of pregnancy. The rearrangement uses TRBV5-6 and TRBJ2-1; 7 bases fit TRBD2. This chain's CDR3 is CASSLIPSGYNEQFF. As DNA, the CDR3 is TGTGCCAGCAGCTTGATTCCTAGCGGTTACAATGAGCAGTTCTTC. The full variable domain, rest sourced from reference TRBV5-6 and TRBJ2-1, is DAGVTQSPTHLIKTRGQQVTLRCSPKSGHDTVSWYQQALGQGPQFIFQYYEEEERQRGNFPDRFSGHQFPNYSSELNVNALLLGDSALYLCASSLIPSGYNEQFFGPGTRLTVL.